These T cell receptor beta chains were read from a single sample in a study of T cell responses to AZD1222 COVID-19 vaccine. Measured with immunoSEQ multiplex PCR; TCRdb has only the in-frame clones, and not every one. The data hold approximately 100,000 clones, with around nine tenths observed a single time. Sample: peripheral blood, taken 28 days after the second AZD1222 dose. Receptors were obtained from an adult who received the AZD1222 COVID-19 vaccine. Both conserved end residues are part of each CDR3. A D gene is named only where the DNA matches it firmly. Expanded clones are given a class, and other clones once, few, many or no size at all.

V gene	D gene	J gene	clone size	CDR3 DNA	CDR3 protein
TRBV4-2	-	TRBJ2-3	-	TGTGCCAGCAGCCAAGACGCGGGACCTAGCACAGATACGCAGTATTTT	CASSQDAGPSTDTQYF
TRBV13	-	TRBJ2-1	-	TGTGCCAGCAGCTGGGTGGGGCGACTATTCAATGAGCAGTTCTTC	CASSWVGRLFNEQFF
TRBV5-5	TRBD2	TRBJ2-4	-	TGTGCCAGCAGTTATCGACTAGCGGGAGGCCAGGAAACCAAAAACATTCAGTACTTC	CASSYRLAGGQETKNIQYF
TRBV10-3	-	TRBJ2-7	once	TGTGCCATCAGTGAAGGTGGGATAGCCTACGAGCAGTACTTC	CAISEGGIAYEQYF
TRBV5-6	-	TRBJ1-5	-	TGTGCCAGCAGCTTTCAGTTGGGGAATTTGGGCAATCAGCCCCAGCATTTT	CASSFQLGNLGNQPQHF
TRBV29-1	-	TRBJ1-2	-	TGCAGCGTTGATGGGGGCTTTGGCTACACCTTC	CSVDGGFGYTF
TRBV30	TRBD2	TRBJ2-2	-	TGTGCCTGGAGTGTACTAGCGGGAGACACCGGGGAGCTGTTTTTT	CAWSVLAGDTGELFF
TRBV29-1	TRBD2	TRBJ2-1	once	TGCAGCGGAACTAGCGGGCTCTACAATGAGCAGTTCTTC	CSGTSGLYNEQFF
TRBV24-1	-	TRBJ2-3	once	TGTGCCACCAGTGACACACAGGGAATCACAGATACGCAGTATTTT	CATSDTQGITDTQYF
TRBV30	TRBD2	TRBJ2-2	-	TGTGCCTGGACCAAACTAGCGGGAGGGAGAACCGGGGAGCTGTTTTTT	CAWTKLAGGRTGELFF
TRBV11-2	-	TRBJ2-7	-	TGTGCCAGCAGCTTAGCGGCGCACGAGCAGTACTTC	CASSLAAHEQYF
TRBV19	TRBD1	TRBJ2-7	-	TGTGCCAGTAGTACAAAACAGGGGAGCTACTCCTACGAGCAGTACTTC	CASSTKQGSYSYEQYF
TRBV28	-	TRBJ1-2	-	TGTGCCAGCATCACCCCATCGGGAAGTGGCTACACCTTC	CASITPSGSGYTF
TRBV3-1/TRBV3-2	TRBD1	TRBJ1-6	-	TGTGCCAGCAGCCTAGGGACAGGGTTTAATAATTCACCCCTCCACTTT	CASSLGTGFNNSPLHF
TRBV5-1	-	TRBJ1-2	once	TGCGCCAGCAGCTCTAATCCGGGCCCAACGGGATCTGGCTACACCTTC	CASSSNPGPTGSGYTF
TRBV14	-	TRBJ2-3	-	TGTGCCAGCAGCCAAGGGGGTCTAGCGCGTGCTAGCACAGATACGCAGTATTTT	CASSQGGLARASTDTQYF
TRBV5-5	-	TRBJ2-1	-	TGTGCCAGCAGCTTGGTCGAGAAGATTCGCGTCGATGAGCAGTTCTTC	CASSLVEKIRVDEQFF
TRBV3-1/TRBV3-2	-	TRBJ1-2	-	TGTGCCAGCAGCGCCCCGACAGCTAACTATGGCTACACCTTC	CASSAPTANYGYTF
TRBV7-9	-	TRBJ2-1	-	TGTGCCAGCAGCCAACAACGAGATGCACAGTTCTTC	CASSQQRDAQFF
TRBV9	-	TRBJ1-2	-	TGTGCCAGTTTCCCGATATCCGGCCATTTCTATGGCTACACCTTC	CASFPISGHFYGYTF
TRBV4-2	TRBD1	TRBJ2-2	-	TGTGCCAGCAGCCAAGCACAGGGGATGAACACCGGGGAGCTGTTTTTT	CASSQAQGMNTGELFF
TRBV5-1	TRBD2	TRBJ2-5	-	TGCGCCAGCAGCTCCGGGACTAGCGGGAGGGCGGAGACCCAGTACTTC	CASSSGTSGRAETQYF
TRBV28	-	TRBJ1-2	-	TGTGCCAGCAGTGAGCTCTGGGGTACTGGCTACAACTATGGCTACACCTTC	CASSELWGTGYNYGYTF
TRBV27	-	TRBJ2-7	-	TGTGCCAGCAGTGAAAGTATCTACGAGCAGTACTTC	CASSESIYEQYF
TRBV30	-	TRBJ2-1	-	TGTGCCTGGAGTGTACTGAATGAGCAGTTCTTC	CAWSVLNEQFF
TRBV18	TRBD1	TRBJ2-7	-	TGTGCCAGCTCACCGGGACAGGGCGAGCAGTACTTC	CASSPGQGEQYF
TRBV19	-	TRBJ2-2	few	TGTGCCAGTAGTATGAACGCAGGGCTGCTTGGCACCGGGGAGCTGTTTTTT	CASSMNAGLLGTGELFF
TRBV7-8	TRBD1	TRBJ2-7	-	TGTGCCAGCAGCCCATTGACAGGGTCTACCTACGAGCAGTACTTC	CASSPLTGSTYEQYF
TRBV28	TRBD1	TRBJ2-4	few	TGTGCCAGCAGCAGGACAGGACGAATTCAGTACTTC	CASSRTGRIQYF
TRBV7-3	-	TRBJ1-2	-	TGTGCCAGCAGTCCCGACAGTAACTATGGCTACACCTTC	CASSPDSNYGYTF
TRBV30	TRBD1	TRBJ1-2	-	TGTGCCTGGTACAGGGGGGCTGGTGGCTACACCTTC	CAWYRGAGGYTF
TRBV5-6	TRBD1	TRBJ1-2	-	TGTGCCAGCAGCCCACTGGGACAGGGGAAGAATGGCTACACCTTC	CASSPLGQGKNGYTF
TRBV28	TRBD1	TRBJ2-1	-	TGTGCCAGCAGGTTCGACAGGGATCACAATGAGCAGTTCTTC	CASRFDRDHNEQFF
TRBV4-2	-	TRBJ1-2	-	TGTGCCAGCAGCCAAGATTTGGCAGGGGCTAGTGGCTACACCTTC	CASSQDLAGASGYTF
TRBV28	TRBD1	TRBJ1-2	-	TGTGCCAGCAGTTCATACAGGGGGACCTATGGCTACACCTTC	CASSSYRGTYGYTF
TRBV5-1	-	TRBJ1-2	-	TGCGCCAGCAGCTTGGTACGGGGTGAAGGCTACACCTTC	CASSLVRGEGYTF
TRBV6-5	TRBD1	TRBJ2-1	-	TGTGCCAGCAGTTACCCGGGACAGGGGCTGAATGAGCAGTTCTTC	CASSYPGQGLNEQFF
TRBV7-3	-	TRBJ2-1	-	TGTGCCAGCAGCCTCGACGGGCCATCCTACAATGAGCAGTTCTTC	CASSLDGPSYNEQFF
TRBV7-6	-	TRBJ2-3	-	TGTGCCAGCAGCTTAGGGGCAACCTACACAGATACGCAGTATTTT	CASSLGATYTDTQYF
TRBV4-2	TRBD1	TRBJ1-2	-	TGTGCCAGCAGCCAAGATCATAACAGGGGAATCCTTAACTATGGCTACACCTTC	CASSQDHNRGILNYGYTF
TRBV11-1	TRBD1	TRBJ1-5	-	TGTGCCAGCAGCTTGGGACAGGGCAATCAGCCCCAGCATTTT	CASSLGQGNQPQHF
TRBV18	TRBD1	TRBJ1-2	-	TGTGCCAGCTCACCGGGACAGGTCTCTGGCTACACCTTC	CASSPGQVSGYTF
TRBV7-6	-	TRBJ2-7	-	TGTGCCAGCAGCTTAGCTTCCAGGAAAGGGGAGCAGTACTTC	CASSLASRKGEQYF
TRBV28	TRBD1	TRBJ1-6	-	TGTGCCAGCAGTTTTAAGTTCCACAGGGGAAATTCACCCCTCCACTTT	CASSFKFHRGNSPLHF
TRBV5-6	-	TRBJ2-1	-	TGTGCCAGCAGCTTGCAAGAGAGCTCCTACAATGAGCAGTTCTTC	CASSLQESSYNEQFF
TRBV5-8	-	TRBJ1-5	-	TGTGCCAGCAGCTTGGCCCGGGCCTTTGGCAATCAGCCCCAGCATTTT	CASSLARAFGNQPQHF
TRBV5-1	TRBD1	TRBJ1-2	-	TGCGCCAGTTACCGGGACAGGGCCTATGGCTACACCTTC	CASYRDRAYGYTF